Reported below is one T cell receptor beta chain. This clonotype was picked up many times. Its recognized antigen is unknown. Base qualities are not provided; no much larger clone lies one nucleotide away. In light of the paper, this sample's time point label describes: blood at routine non-recurrence follow-up after resection. For TCR sequencing, whole RNA was extracted from tumor and nontumor lung tissue, or from cryopreserved PBMC samples, and no cell sorting was done. Only patients with enough RNA available from two or more tumor regions were chosen for TCR sequencing. Receptors were amplified or captured by 5' RACE. Sequenced using a NextSeq 500. The TCR library protocol attached a unique molecular identifier to each TCR cDNA molecule to allow correction of PCR and sequencing errors. The study's processing was this. Decombinator tools were used for TCR identification, UMI-based error correction and CDR3 extraction. TCRs above a frequency of 2 per 1,000, corresponding to the top 1% of the tumor frequency distribution, were defined as expanded. Rényi diversity was computed with the R vegan package after subsampling each repertoire 100 times to 5,000 TCRs. CDR3 similarity networks were built from amino acid triplet string-kernel similarity, connecting CDR3s with pairwise similarity above 0.82. Using fastp trimming at Q25 and MiXCR clonotype assembly, TCRdb reanalyzed the public sequencing data and kept in-frame beta chains. Rows with one shared CDR3 protein collapse into an entry with the most common genes and DNA. The V and J calls reflect TCRdb's pipeline rather than the authors' work. For this sample the table gives more than 25,000 distinct CDR3 sequences, of which 4.5% to 7.5% were detected only once. The ten largest clones capture under 25% of the sample.

This record belongs to a study of spatial heterogeneity in lung cancer (dated by TCRdb to between 2018 and 2020). A note on the overall study: Samples were obtained from approximately 72 patients with early-stage, untreated non-small cell lung cancer from the lung TRACERx cohort. Follow-up PBMC samples were sequenced whenever the samples were available, and the median time to follow-up was around 2 years after resection. Beta-chain transcripts were consistently detected in greater numbers than alpha-chain transcripts, which likely reflects a higher abundance of beta-chain transcripts. In the raw uncorrected reads, each unique combination of TCR and UMI appeared on average more than ten times. TCR alpha and beta repertoires were quantitatively compared across multiple tumor regions, matched nontumor lung and blood in non-small cell lung cancer. TCR repertoire features were related to nonsynonymous mutation counts determined by whole-exome sequencing of tumor tissue. Both alpha and beta chains were TCR-sequenced in fewer than 250 tumor regions, approximately 64 matched nontumor lung samples and some 56 PBMC samples obtained at surgery. What the authors observed across the whole study: Ubiquitous expanded tumor TCRs showed up in blood more often at tumor resection than at routine follow-up. Confirming at a functional level the hypothesis that regional TCRs recognize regional mutations was considered to require additional single-cell paired TCR alpha and beta sequencing. Only 14 patients were included in comparisons of baseline and follow-up blood repertoires.

Including the terminal cysteine and phenylalanine, the CDR3 comprises 14 residues. Only the CDR3 portion is preserved as DNA: 42 bases, with reading frame beginning at the first base. Trimming takes 3 bases from V and 6 bases from J, and the germline ends sit 14 bases apart. According to the germline V gene, CDR1 reads MGHRA and CDR2 reads YSYEKL. The receptor was derived from a male donor with early-stage non-small cell lung cancer. The specimen comprised PBMCs, sampled at follow-up. The rearrangement combines TRBV4-1 with TRBJ1-1; the D segment cannot be called with confidence. The CDR3 region has the sequence CASSHPDGVAEAFF. The nucleotide sequence is TGCGCCAGCAGCCACCCCGATGGAGTGGCTGAAGCTTTCTTT.